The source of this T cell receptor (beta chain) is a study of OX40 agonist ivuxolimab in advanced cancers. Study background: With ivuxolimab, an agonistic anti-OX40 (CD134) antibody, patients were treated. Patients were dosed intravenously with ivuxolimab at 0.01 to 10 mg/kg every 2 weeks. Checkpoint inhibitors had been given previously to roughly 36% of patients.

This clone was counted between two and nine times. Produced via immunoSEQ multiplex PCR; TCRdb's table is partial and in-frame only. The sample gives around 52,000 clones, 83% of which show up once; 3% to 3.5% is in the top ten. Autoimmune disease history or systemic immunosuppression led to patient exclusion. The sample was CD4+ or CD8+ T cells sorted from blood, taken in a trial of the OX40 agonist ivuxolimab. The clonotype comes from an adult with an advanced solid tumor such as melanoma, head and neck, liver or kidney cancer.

CDR3 region: CASSLEAARDTEAFF. The DNA for the CDR3 is TGCGCCAGCAGCTTGGAAGCAGCGAGGGACACTGAAGCTTTCTTT. The chain uses TRBV5-1 and TRBJ1-1; D is unclear. Germline assignment: CDR1 SGHRS and CDR2 YFSETQ. Between the trimmed V and J ends, which lost 0 bases and 3 bases, there was a span of 12 bases. The CDR3 sequence is 15 residues long.